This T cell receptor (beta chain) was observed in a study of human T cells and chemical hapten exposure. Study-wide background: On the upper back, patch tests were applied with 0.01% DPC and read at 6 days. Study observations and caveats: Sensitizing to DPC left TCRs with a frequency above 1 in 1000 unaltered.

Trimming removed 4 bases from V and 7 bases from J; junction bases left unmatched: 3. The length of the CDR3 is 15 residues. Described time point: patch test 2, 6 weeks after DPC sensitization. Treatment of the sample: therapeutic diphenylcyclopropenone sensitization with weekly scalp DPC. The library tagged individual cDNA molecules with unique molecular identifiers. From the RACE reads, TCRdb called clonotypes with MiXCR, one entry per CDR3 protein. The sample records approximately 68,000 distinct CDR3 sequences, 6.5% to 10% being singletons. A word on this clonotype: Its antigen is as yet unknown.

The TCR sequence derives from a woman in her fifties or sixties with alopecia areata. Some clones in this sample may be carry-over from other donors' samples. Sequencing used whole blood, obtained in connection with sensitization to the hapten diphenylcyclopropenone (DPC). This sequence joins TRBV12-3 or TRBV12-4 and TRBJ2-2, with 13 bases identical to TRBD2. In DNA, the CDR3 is TGTGCCAGCAGTTATGGACTAGCGGGAGACGGGGAGCTGTTTTTT. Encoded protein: CASSYGLAGDGELFF.